This T cell receptor (beta chain) was obtained from a study of blood T cells in healthy people across ages. Each donor was a healthy Caucasian individual from Russia, aged roughly 6 to 100. A sample-barcoded 5' primer and a J-beta primer mix were used in a second PCR of about 6 to 12 cycles. TCRdb independently ran MiXCR on the 5' RACE reads; one entry per CDR3 protein. The sample has approximately 1,700,000 distinct CDR3 sequences; about two fifths are singletons. The sequence derives from a human donor in good health. The sequenced sample was blood.

In DNA, the CDR3 is TGCAGTGCTCCTAGACAGGGAGCCGCCTATGGCTACACCTTC. Translation: CSAPRQGAAYGYTF. This sequence joins TRBV20-1 and TRBJ1-2; 7 bases agree with TRBD1. V lost 5 bases to trimming and J lost 4 bases; unmatched junction nucleotides: 10. The length of the CDR3 is 14 residues. Germline CDR1 DFQATT, CDR2 SNEGSKA (reference sequence).